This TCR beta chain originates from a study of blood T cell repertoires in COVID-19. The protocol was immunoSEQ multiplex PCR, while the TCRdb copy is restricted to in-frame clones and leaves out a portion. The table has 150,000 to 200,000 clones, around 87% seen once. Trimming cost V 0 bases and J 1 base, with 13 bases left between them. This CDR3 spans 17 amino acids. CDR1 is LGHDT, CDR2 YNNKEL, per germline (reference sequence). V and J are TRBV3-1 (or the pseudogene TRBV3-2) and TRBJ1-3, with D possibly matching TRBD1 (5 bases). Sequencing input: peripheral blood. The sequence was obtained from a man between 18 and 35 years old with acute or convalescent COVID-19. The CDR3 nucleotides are TGTGCCAGCAGCCAAGATTTGGGGCAGATTTCTGGAAACACCATATATTTT. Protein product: CASSQDLGQISGNTIYF.